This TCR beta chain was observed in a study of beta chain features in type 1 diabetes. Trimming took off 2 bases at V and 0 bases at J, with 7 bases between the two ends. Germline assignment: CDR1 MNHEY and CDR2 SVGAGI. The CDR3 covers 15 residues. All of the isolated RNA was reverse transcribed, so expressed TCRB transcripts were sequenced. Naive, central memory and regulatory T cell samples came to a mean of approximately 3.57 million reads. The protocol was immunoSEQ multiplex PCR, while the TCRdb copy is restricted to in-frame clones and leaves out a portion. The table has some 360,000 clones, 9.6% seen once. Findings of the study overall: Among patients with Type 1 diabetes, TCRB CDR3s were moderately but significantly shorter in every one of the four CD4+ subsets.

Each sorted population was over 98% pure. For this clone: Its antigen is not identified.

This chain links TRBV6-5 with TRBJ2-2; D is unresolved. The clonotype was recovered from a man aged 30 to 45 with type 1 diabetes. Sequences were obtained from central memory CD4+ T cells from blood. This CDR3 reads CASSYGRTNTGELFF. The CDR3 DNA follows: TGTGCCAGCAGTTACGGTCGGACGAACACCGGGGAGCTGTTTTTT.